This T cell receptor beta chain was obtained from a study of CD8 T cells in ankylosing spondylitis. This clonotype was seen only a few times. Its antigen is not known. TCRdb recomputed calls from the 5' RACE reads with MiXCR, one row per CDR3 protein. The table records some 30,000 distinct CDR3 sequences, around 14% of them present only once. Study results and caveats: Reactive arthritis synovial fluid and blood were previously reported to contain some motif variants. Reportedly, matched ankylosing spondylitis synovial fluid was significantly enriched for disease-linked clones.

Deletions cut 6 bases from V and 8 bases from J, with 17 bases between. Germline lookup yields CDR1 SQVTM and CDR2 ANQGSEA. The CDR3 has 13 amino acids. This TCR was recovered from a male donor with ankylosing spondylitis or in good health (not recorded which). Sequenced material: blood. The gene calls are TRBV29-1 and TRBJ2-1; perhaps D is TRBD1 or TRBD2 (6 bases each). For the CDR3, the DNA is TGCAGCGTCAACAGGGTTTCGGGGGATGAGCAGTTCTTC. Its translation is CSVNRVSGDEQFF.